The clone carrying this T cell receptor (beta chain) was recorded a few times. This entry is derived from a study of blood T cells in healthy people across ages. Combining a sample-barcoded 5' primer with a J-beta primer mix, a second PCR ran for roughly 6 to 11 cycles. Each TCR beta cDNA got a 12-nucleotide random molecular identifier. TCRdb re-called the 5' RACE reads through MiXCR, storing one row per CDR3 protein. The table shows about 780,000 distinct CDR3 sequences, with 46% occurring only once. Healthy Caucasian individuals from Russia aged 6 to 90 were enrolled as donors. Each of the donors had roughly 9.1 milliliters of peripheral blood drawn into EDTA-treated Vacutainer tubes. With each sample, at least 5 micrograms of total RNA were extracted. The ends were cut back, 0 bases at V and 6 bases at J, with 9 bases in the middle. The length of the CDR3 is 13 residues. Germline lookup yields CDR1 SQVTM and CDR2 ANQGSEA.

The sequence derives from a man older than 75 in good health. The sample was blood. This chain joins TRBV29-1 and TRBJ2-4, with D unresolved. The CDR3 coding sequence is TGCAGCGTTGAAGATGTTAGAGCAAACATTCAGTACTTC. Amino acids: CSVEDVRANIQYF.